The rows below give T cell receptor beta chains drawn from one sample of a study of T cells after yellow fever vaccination. TCRdb used MiXCR to reprocess the 5' RACE reads, holding one entry per CDR3 protein. The data hold around 250,000 distinct CDR3 sequences, with roughly 5.2% observed a single time. Specimen: CD4+ T cells sorted from PBMCs, collected on the day of the yellow fever booster vaccination. These receptors were obtained from a man aged 18 to 35 who received the YFV17D yellow fever vaccine. The CDR3 runs from the conserved cysteine through the conserved F or W. D genes are given only for firm matches. Size tells how often a clone was seen (once, few, many) or the class of an expanded clone, and some rows leave it out.

size: .; D: .; V: TRBV4-3; J: TRBJ1-2; CDR3: CASRGPGAGYTF; DNA: TGCGCCAGCAGAGGCCCGGGGGCCGGCTACACCTTC
size: .; D: TRBD2; V: TRBV20-1; J: TRBJ2-5; CDR3: CSALGGEETQYF; DNA: TGCAGTGCTTTGGGGGGGGAGGAGACCCAGTACTTC
size: many; D: .; V: TRBV6-5; J: TRBJ2-1; CDR3: CASSTQFGNRVRSTYNEQFF; DNA: TGTGCCAGCAGTACCCAGTTCGGTAACAGGGTAAGGAGCACCTACAATGAGCAGTTCTTC
size: few; D: TRBD1; V: TRBV3-1; J: TRBJ2-7; CDR3: CASSQELGTGYYEQYF; DNA: TGTGCCAGCAGCCAAGAATTAGGGACAGGGTACTACGAGCAGTACTTC
size: .; D: .; V: TRBV20-1; J: TRBJ2-3; CDR3: CSANRPSTDTQYF; DNA: TGCAGTGCTAACAGACCTAGCACAGATACGCAGTATTTT
size: .; D: .; V: TRBV18; J: TRBJ2-3; CDR3: CASSVTGTSDTQYF; DNA: TGTGCCAGCTCCGTAACCGGGACCTCAGATACGCAGTATTTT
size: few; D: .; V: TRBV10-3; J: TRBJ2-1; CDR3: CAISDSNSEQFF; DNA: TGTGCCATCAGTGATAGCAATAGTGAGCAGTTCTTC
size: few; D: .; V: TRBV12-3/TRBV12-4; J: TRBJ2-1; CDR3: CASSFPAGTNDNEQFF; DNA: TGTGCCAGCAGTTTTCCGGCGGGGACGAACGACAATGAGCAGTTCTTC
size: many; D: TRBD1; V: TRBV7-9; J: TRBJ2-1; CDR3: CASSDRAYYNEQFF; DNA: TGTGCCAGCAGTGACAGGGCCTACTACAATGAGCAGTTCTTC
size: many; D: TRBD2; V: TRBV12-3/TRBV12-4; J: TRBJ2-1; CDR3: CASSASGSYNEQFF; DNA: TGTGCCAGCAGTGCTAGCGGCTCCTACAATGAGCAGTTCTTC
size: many; D: .; V: TRBV4-1; J: TRBJ2-7; CDR3: CASSPEEGELYEQYF; DNA: TGCGCCAGCAGCCCAGAGGAGGGGGAGCTCTACGAGCAGTACTTC
size: few; D: .; V: TRBV6-6; J: TRBJ2-4; CDR3: CASSYSGGFPNIQYF; DNA: TGTGCCAGCAGTTATTCTGGGGGGTTTCCGAACATTCAGTACTTC
size: .; D: .; V: TRBV3-1; J: TRBJ2-5; CDR3: CASSPQAGPQETQYF; DNA: TGTGCCAGCAGCCCACAAGCGGGCCCACAAGAGACCCAGTACTTC
size: few; D: TRBD2; V: TRBV4-3; J: TRBJ2-1; CDR3: CASSPRLAGGREQFF; DNA: TGCGCCAGCAGCCCCCGACTAGCGGGGGGTCGAGAGCAGTTCTTC
size: .; D: .; V: TRBV9; J: TRBJ2-3; CDR3: CASSVALGADTQYF; DNA: TGTGCCAGCAGCGTAGCCCTGGGAGCGGATACGCAGTATTTT
size: .; D: .; V: TRBV6-5; J: TRBJ1-3; CDR3: CASSYSAWVGSSGNTIYF; DNA: TGTGCCAGCAGTTACTCGGCTTGGGTTGGCAGCTCTGGAAACACCATATATTTT
size: few; D: .; V: TRBV28; J: TRBJ1-4; CDR3: CASSLGGVTNEKLFF; DNA: TGTGCCAGCAGTTTAGGGGGCGTAACTAATGAAAAACTGTTTTTT
size: few; D: .; V: TRBV7-2; J: TRBJ1-3; CDR3: CASSTTANTIYF; DNA: TGTGCCAGCAGCACGACAGCTAACACCATATATTTT
size: many; D: .; V: TRBV12-3/TRBV12-4; J: TRBJ2-4; CDR3: CASSLAIGGPQYF; DNA: TGTGCCAGCAGTTTAGCGATTGGCGGGCCTCAGTACTTC
size: .; D: .; V: TRBV4-3; J: TRBJ2-6; CDR3: CASSQDVSSGANVLTF; DNA: TGCGCCAGCAGCCAAGATGTAAGCTCTGGGGCCAACGTCCTGACTTTC
size: few; D: TRBD2; V: TRBV7-2; J: TRBJ2-1; CDR3: CASSLVGGNNEQFF; DNA: TGTGCCAGCAGCTTAGTCGGGGGGAACAATGAGCAGTTCTTC
size: .; D: .; V: TRBV6-5; J: TRBJ1-2; CDR3: CASSVSGIDYGYTF; DNA: TGTGCCAGCAGTGTCTCAGGGATTGACTATGGCTACACCTTC
size: few; D: .; V: TRBV12-3/TRBV12-4; J: TRBJ1-2; CDR3: CASRPARLTAFNYGYTF; DNA: TGTGCCAGCAGGCCTGCCCGACTGACAGCATTTAACTATGGCTACACCTTC
size: few; D: .; V: TRBV19; J: TRBJ2-2; CDR3: CASITGAGYPNTGELFF; DNA: TGTGCCAGTATAACAGGCGCAGGATATCCGAACACCGGGGAGCTGTTTTTT
size: many; D: .; V: TRBV5-1; J: TRBJ2-3; CDR3: CASSLNFFGTDTQYF; DNA: TGCGCCAGCAGCCTGAATTTCTTTGGGACAGATACGCAGTATTTT
size: many; D: .; V: TRBV28; J: TRBJ2-1; CDR3: CASTGSLYYNEQFF; DNA: TGTGCCAGCACTGGTAGCTTATACTACAATGAGCAGTTCTTC